This TCR beta chain was captured by sequencing in a study of CD8 T cells in ankylosing spondylitis. Study-wide results and limits: Significantly higher representation of disease-linked clones was reported for matched ankylosing spondylitis synovial fluid. What seemed typical of ankylosing spondylitis blood was a TCR beta motif built from several highly homologous variants.

The CDR3 is made up of 19 amino acids. Germline loops: CDR1 MNHEY, CDR2 SVGEGT. V lost 7 bases and J lost 0; bases outside the gene matches: 18. MiXCR, applied by TCRdb to the 5' RACE reads, yields one record per CDR3 protein. The sample yields around 300,000 distinct CDR3 sequences, around 20% seen once. This clonotype has a handful of counts. Its antigen remains unknown. The receptor was isolated from a female donor with ankylosing spondylitis or in good health (not recorded which). Material for sequencing was blood, either unsorted or a sorted T cell fraction (not recorded which). This chain joins TRBV6-2 or TRBV6-3 and TRBJ2-1; 7 nucleotides line up with TRBD2. CDR3 amino acids: CASISTREASVFSYNEQFF. In DNA form, the CDR3 reads TGTGCCAGCATCAGTACCCGGGAGGCTAGCGTGTTCTCCTACAATGAGCAGTTCTTC.